This T cell receptor beta chain was sequenced during a study of technical replicates of blood from a handful of donors. CDR3 length equals 21 residues. Between the trimmed V and J ends, which lost 1 base and 0 bases, there was a span of 27 bases. Germline V CDR1 and CDR2: MDHEN, SYDVKM. TCRdb's table, derived via immunoSEQ multiplex PCR, lists solely in-frame clones and lacks some. The data show 60,000 to 80,000 clones, approximately 86% seen once. The source material was PBMCs. V and J are TRBV28 and TRBJ1-2; possible D gene TRBD1, 6 bases. The clonotype was recovered from a human donor in good health. Some clones in this sample may be carry-over from other donors' samples. The CDR3 DNA follows: TGTGCCAGCAGTTTATCCTGGTCATGGGATGGACAGAGAGTAACTAACTATGGCTACACCTTC. This sequence encodes CASSLSWSWDGQRVTNYGYTF.